This TCR beta chain originates from a study of T cell responses to AZD1222 COVID-19 vaccine. Using immunoSEQ multiplex PCR, the repertoire was profiled, and TCRdb retains in-frame clones only, with some absent. Of 140,000 to 150,000 clones in the sample, approximately 85% were seen once. Trimming removed 6 bases from V and 7 bases from J, with 15 bases in between. This CDR3 spans 13 amino acids. CDR1 is MNHEY and CDR2 is SVGAGI in the germline V gene. The rearrangement joins TRBV6-5 to TRBJ1-1; D uncertain. The TCR comes from an adult in good health. Sequenced here: peripheral blood, sampled on day 0 of AZD1222 vaccination. Written as DNA, the CDR3 is TGTGCCAGCAGATCCTTGGGGTCGGATGAAGCTTTCTTT. Residues: CASRSLGSDEAFF.